A single T cell receptor (beta chain) is shown here with its context. As yet, its antigen is unknown. This entry is derived from a study of blood T cells in healthy people across ages. Whole-study findings and limits: Estimated diversity that came from one million T cells was considered an underestimate.

The CDR3 length is 15 residues. Germline V gives CDR1 SGHTA, CDR2 FQGNSA. V lost 5 bases, J lost 4 bases, and 15 bases lay in between. Every participating donor contributed about 10 milliliters of peripheral blood through a draw. A J-beta primer mix and a sample-barcoded 5' primer were used in a second PCR of roughly 7 to 12 cycles. Each of the cDNA molecules was tagged by a template-switch adaptor with 12 random nucleotides. Sequencing recovered at least 2.5 million CDR3-containing paired-end reads from each sample. TCRdb re-called the 5' RACE reads through MiXCR, storing one row per CDR3 protein. In the table there are roughly 800,000 distinct CDR3 sequences, 55% to 75% of which are singletons.

This clonotype originated in a man aged 25-40 years in good health. This sequence joins TRBV7-2 and TRBJ1-5; D unclear. The sample was blood. CDR3 in amino acids: CASSPNVGDNQPQHF. The CDR3 nucleotides read TGTGCCAGCAGCCCCAACGTCGGGGATAATCAGCCCCAGCATTTT.